The entry below describes one T cell receptor (beta chain). The data originate from a study of blood T cell repertoires in COVID-19. Study at large: Sources were T cells, B-cell-depleted T cells, or PBMCs; the material itself was cDNA or gDNA.

The method was immunoSEQ multiplex PCR; TCRdb's version includes in-frame clones alone and lacks a portion of them. The sample yields 150,000 to 200,000 clones, under 85% seen once. The V gene end was trimmed by 6 bases and the J gene end by 1 base; junction bases not matched to a gene: 6. This CDR3 has 15 amino acids. The V gene's germline CDR1 is MNHEY and CDR2 SVGAGI. The source material was peripheral blood. This chain connects TRBV6-5 to TRBJ1-5; 7 bases are shared with TRBD1. This sequence originates from a man between 70 and 80 years old with acute or convalescent COVID-19. CDR3 residues: CASSQYRGSNQPQHF. The CDR3 nucleotides read TGTGCCAGCAGCCAATACAGGGGAAGCAATCAGCCCCAGCATTTT.